The T cell receptor beta chain described here comes from a study of shared T cell receptors in the human thymus. V shed 4 bases, J shed 6 bases, and the junction held 5 bases outside the gene matches. The CDR3 covers 14 residues. Germline CDR1 is MGHRA and CDR2 is YSYEKL. The assay was immunoSEQ multiplex PCR, and TCRdb's table has in-frame clones only and misses some. The data show hundreds of thousands of clones, around 93% seen once. This sequence originates from a human donor. The sequenced sample was thymocytes. The chain recombines TRBV4-1 with TRBJ2-7; the match to TRBD1 covers 11 bases. CDR3 region: CASSPGQGAGEQYF. The CDR3 nucleotides are TGCGCCAGCAGCCCAGGACAGGGGGCGGGCGAGCAGTACTTC.